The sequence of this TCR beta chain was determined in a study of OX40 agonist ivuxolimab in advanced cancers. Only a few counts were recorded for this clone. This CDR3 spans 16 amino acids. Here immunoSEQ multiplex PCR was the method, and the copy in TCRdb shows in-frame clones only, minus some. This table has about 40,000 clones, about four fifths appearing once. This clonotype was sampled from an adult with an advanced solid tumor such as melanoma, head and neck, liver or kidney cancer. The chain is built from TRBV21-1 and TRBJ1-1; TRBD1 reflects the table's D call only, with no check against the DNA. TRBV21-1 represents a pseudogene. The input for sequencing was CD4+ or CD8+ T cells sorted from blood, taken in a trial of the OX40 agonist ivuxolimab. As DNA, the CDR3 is TGTGCCACCAAAATGACAGGGGGCAATTTGGACACTGAAGCTTTCTTT. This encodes CATKMTGGNLDTEAFF.